This entry describes one T cell receptor (beta chain). Participants were placed into cohorts based on the clinical history they reported. Participants classified as exposed had met a COVID-19 case within 2 weeks before study entry. This entry comes from a study of blood T cell repertoires in COVID-19. At the level of the study: From T cells, B-cell-depleted T cells, or PBMCs came the material, which was cDNA or gDNA.

The CDR3 extends over 13 amino acids. Deletions cut 3 bases from V and 3 bases from J, with 8 bases between. Germline CDR1 DFQATT, CDR2 SNEGSKA (reference sequence). As handled by the study authors: Researchers report that nucleated cell counts were estimated from reference gene primer amplification. Only in-frame clones appear in the TCRdb table, and some are missing; sequencing was by immunoSEQ multiplex PCR. Clone size and the V and J calls come from that table; the DNA yielded D and trimming. This sample has hundreds of thousands of clones, with over 75% found just once. J is TRBJ1-4 and V is TRBV20-1; D gene ambiguous. The sequencing input was PBMCs or T cells enriched from blood (not recorded which). This TCR was sampled from a woman younger than 35 who had been exposed to COVID-19. This CDR3 is CSASMAANEKLFF. In DNA form, the CDR3 reads TGCAGTGCTAGTATGGCAGCTAATGAAAAACTGTTTTTT.